Presented here are 12 T cell receptor beta chains from one specimen sequenced in a study of T-cell reconstitution after alpha-beta-depleted transplantation in children. A TCRbeta library incorporating unique molecular identifiers was prepared. Using its own MiXCR run on the PCR reads, TCRdb lists one record per CDR3 protein. The data show some 490,000 distinct CDR3 sequences, about 12% seen once. This specimen was PBMCs from the stem cell graft donor, taken from the stem cell graft. These TCRs come from a human donor who donated a stem cell graft to a child with combined immunodeficiency.

This clonotype was recorded a few times. The chain has TRBV15 and TRBJ2-1; no definite D call. This CDR3 is built from 17 residues. V lost 0 bases and J 3 bases, leaving 15 bases between the germline ends. CDR1 is LNHNV and CDR2 is YYDKDF in the germline V gene (reference sequence). For the CDR3, the DNA is TGTGCCACCAGCAGAGAGGAACCCCGGCTCGACTACAATGAGCAGTTCTTC. Amino acid sequence: CATSREEPRLDYNEQFF.

This clonotype was observed at least ten times. CDR3 amino acids: CASSSDYNSPLHF. CDR3 nucleotides: TGCGCCAGCAGCTCCGACTATAATTCACCCCTCCACTTT. The V and J genes are TRBV5-1 and TRBJ1-6; the D is unclear. The CDR3 sequence is 13 residues long. V lost 3 bases and J lost 3, with 4 bases in between. CDR1 and CDR2 (germline): SGHRS, YFSETQ.

Only a few counts were recorded for this clonotype. The chain recombines TRBV30 with TRBJ2-1; D gene unclear. V gave up 2 bases and J gave up 3 bases, with 8 bases separating them. The germline gives CDR1 GTSNPN, CDR2 SVGIG (reference sequence). The CDR3 loop spans 13 amino acids. DNA of the CDR3: TGTGCCTGGAGTTCGACCTACTACAATGAGCAGTTCTTC. Its translation is CAWSSTYYNEQFF. Together with reference TRBV30 and TRBJ2-1, the CDR3 gives the full variable domain: SQTIHQWPATLVQPVGSPLSLECTVEGTSNPNLYWYRQAAGRGLQLLFYSVGIGQISSEVPQNLSASRPQDRQFILSSKKLLLSDSGFYLCAWSSTYYNEQFFGPGTRLTVL.

The chain recombines TRBV30 with TRBJ2-7; TRBD2 might be the D (5 bases). This CDR3 is built from 12 residues. V shed 2 bases and J shed 4 bases, with 9 bases lying between them. CDR1 is GTSNPN and CDR2 is SVGIG in the germline V gene (reference sequence). The CDR3 sequence: CAWSFSGYEQYF. The CDR3 DNA sequence: TGTGCCTGGAGTTTCAGCGGTTACGAGCAGTACTTC.

This clonotype showed up just a few times. The rearrangement joins TRBV13 to TRBJ2-1; no firm D call. CDR3 length: 14 residues. V was clipped by 5 bases and J by 6 bases, with 14 bases between them. The V gene's germline CDR1 is PRHDT and CDR2 FYEKMQ (reference sequence). Here the CDR3 reads CASSPWDVGNEQFF. The DNA of the CDR3 is TGTGCCAGCAGCCCCTGGGATGTCGGCAATGAGCAGTTCTTC. The whole variable domain, remainder taken from reference TRBV13 and TRBJ2-1, is AAGVIQSPRHLIKEKRETATLKCYPIPRHDTVYWYQQGPGQDPQFLISFYEKMQSDKGSIPDRFSAQQFSDYHSELNMSSLELGDSALYFCASSPWDVGNEQFFGPGTRLTVL.

This clonotype was seen ten or more times. The V gene is TRBV29-1, the J gene TRBJ2-5; 9 nucleotides line up with TRBD1. Germline V CDR1 and CDR2: SQVTM, ANQGSEA. Trimming removed 0 bases from V and 9 bases from J; junction bases left unmatched: 11. This CDR3 region has 15 residues. The DNA of the CDR3 is TGCAGCGTTGAAGATTTGGACAGGGGAGTGGTGGCCCAGTACTTC. It encodes CSVEDLDRGVVAQYF.

In regard to this clonotype: A much more abundant neighbour one base away suggests this may be a read error. This chain links TRBV5-1 with TRBJ2-1; no clear D. The germline CDR1 and CDR2 sequences are SGHRS and YFSETQ. V lost 0 bases and J lost 9, with 10 bases in between. This CDR3 comprises 13 residues. The CDR3 sequence is CASSLGYKGEQFF. The CDR3 DNA is TGCGCCAGCAGCTTGGGGTACAAGGGTGAGCAGTTCTTC.

This clonotype occurred many times. V is TRBV5-1 and J is TRBJ2-1; 7 bases align to TRBD2. V lost 0 bases, J lost 8 bases, and 8 bases stayed unmatched. Germline CDR1 reads SGHRS; CDR2 reads YFSETQ. CDR3 length: 15 amino acids. CDR3 loop: CASSLAASGRDEQFF. CDR3 DNA sequence: TGCGCCAGCAGCTTGGCTGCTAGCGGCAGGGATGAGCAGTTCTTC.

CDR3 sequence reads: CGASDLGSGDSYNEQFF. The CDR3 coding sequence is TGTGGGGCCAGTGATTTGGGGAGCGGGGACTCCTACAATGAGCAGTTCTTC. The rearrangement joins TRBV24-1 to TRBJ2-1; TRBD2 matches at 7 bases. The CDR3 runs to 17 residues. The germline V gene has CDR1 KGHDR and CDR2 SFDVKD.

The V call is TRBV27, the J call TRBJ2-7, with D uncertain. CDR1 is MNHEY and CDR2 is SMNVEV in the germline V gene (reference sequence). The CDR3 is 18 amino acids. V lost 6 bases to trimming and J lost 4 bases, with 28 bases between them. The CDR3 bases are TGTGCCAGCAGGCTCCCTCTATTGCCAGTCCCCGTTTCGTACGAGCAGTACTTC. It specifies CASRLPLLPVPVSYEQYF.

The chain is built from TRBV5-1 and TRBJ1-1; 10 bases fit TRBD1. V was pared by 2 bases and J by 4 bases, with 11 bases of the junction left unmatched. This CDR3 spans 17 amino acids. The germline V gene has CDR1 SGHRS and CDR2 YFSETQ. CDR3 in amino acids: CASSFGQGEVGSTEAFF. In nucleotides, the CDR3 is TGCGCCAGCAGCTTCGGACAGGGGGAGGTAGGGAGCACTGAAGCTTTCTTT.

This chain links TRBV27 with TRBJ2-5; tentative D call: TRBD1 (6 bases). Germline V gene data show CDR1 as MNHEY and CDR2 as SMNVEV (reference sequence). Trimming pared 4 bases from V and 3 bases from J, leaving 9 bases between. This CDR3 has 13 residues. The CDR3 nucleotides read TGTGCCAGCAGTTGGACAGTTAAAGAGACCCAGTACTTC. This sequence encodes CASSWTVKETQYF.